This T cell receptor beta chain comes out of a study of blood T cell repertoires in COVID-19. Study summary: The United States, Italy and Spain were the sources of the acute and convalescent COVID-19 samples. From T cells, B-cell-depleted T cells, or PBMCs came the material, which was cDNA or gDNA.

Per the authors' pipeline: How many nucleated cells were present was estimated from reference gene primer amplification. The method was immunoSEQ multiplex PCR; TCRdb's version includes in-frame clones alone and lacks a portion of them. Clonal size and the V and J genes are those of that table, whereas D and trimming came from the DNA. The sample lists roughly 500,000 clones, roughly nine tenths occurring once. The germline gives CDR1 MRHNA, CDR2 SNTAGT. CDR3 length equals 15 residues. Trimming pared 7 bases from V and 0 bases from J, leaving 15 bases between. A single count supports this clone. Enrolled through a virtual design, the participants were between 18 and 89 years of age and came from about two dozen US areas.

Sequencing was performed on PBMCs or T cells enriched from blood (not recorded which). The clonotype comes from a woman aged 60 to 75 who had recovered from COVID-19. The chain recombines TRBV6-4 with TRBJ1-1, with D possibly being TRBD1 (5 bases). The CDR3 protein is CASTTTDKLNTEAFF. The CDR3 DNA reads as TGTGCCAGCACCACCACGGACAAACTGAACACTGAAGCTTTCTTT.